This T cell receptor beta chain was sequenced for a study of blood T cell repertoires in COVID-19. The method was immunoSEQ multiplex PCR; TCRdb's version includes in-frame clones alone and lacks a portion of them. In the table there are about 300,000 clones, 80% to 90% of which are singletons. Recruitment covered roughly 24 US areas and drew participants whose ages spanned roughly 18 to 100 years. Participants were placed into cohorts based on the clinical history they reported. Recovery meant two consecutive negative NP/OP PCR tests, professional clearance, or resolved symptoms. Per germline, CDR1 SGHNT and CDR2 YENEEA. V was trimmed by 6 bases and J by 3 bases, leaving 12 bases between them. The CDR3 sequence is 13 residues long.

The sequence was collected from a man aged 30-40 years who had recovered from COVID-19. Sequenced material: PBMCs or T cells enriched from blood (not recorded which). This rearrangement joins TRBV11-3 to TRBJ2-7; TRBD2 might be the D (5 bases). DNA of the CDR3: TGTGCCAGCAGTCTAGGCGGAGGCTACGAGCAGTACTTC. Encoded protein: CASSLGGGYEQYF.